This T cell receptor (beta chain) originates from a study of cytomegalovirus exposure and HLA in healthy donors. 60 Vbeta and 13 Jbeta primers were used in PCR. Some clones are missing from TCRdb's copy, which holds only in-frame ones; the method was immunoSEQ multiplex PCR. Here the sample spans 200,000 to 250,000 clones, 75% to 85% being singletons. Looked up from germline, CDR1 is MNHEY and CDR2 is SVGAGI. Unmatched junction bases numbered 8, after V lost 6 bases and J lost 3 bases. This CDR3 is 15 amino acids long. The sequence was collected from a woman aged 55-75 years in good health and CMV-seropositive. V usage is TRBV6-5 and J usage is TRBJ2-1, with 7 positions matching TRBD2. Material: PBMCs. The CDR3 sequence: CASRLTGGVYNEQFF. The CDR3 DNA is TGTGCCAGCAGGCTAACGGGAGGCGTCTACAATGAGCAGTTCTTC.